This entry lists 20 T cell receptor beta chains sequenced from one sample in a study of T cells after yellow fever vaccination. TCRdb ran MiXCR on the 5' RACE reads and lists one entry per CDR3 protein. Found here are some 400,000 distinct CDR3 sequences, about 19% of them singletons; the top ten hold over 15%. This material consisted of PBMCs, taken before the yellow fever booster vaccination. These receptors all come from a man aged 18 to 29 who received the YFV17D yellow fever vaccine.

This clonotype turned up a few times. DNA for the CDR3: TGTGCCAGCAGCGAACAGGGGACCAATCAGCCCCAGCATTTT. This gives the protein CASSEQGTNQPQHF. The chain couples TRBV12-3 or TRBV12-4 to TRBJ1-5; 7 nucleotides line up with TRBD1. The length of the CDR3 is 14 residues. The junction had 5 bases not matched to a gene; V was cut back by 6 bases and J by 3 bases.

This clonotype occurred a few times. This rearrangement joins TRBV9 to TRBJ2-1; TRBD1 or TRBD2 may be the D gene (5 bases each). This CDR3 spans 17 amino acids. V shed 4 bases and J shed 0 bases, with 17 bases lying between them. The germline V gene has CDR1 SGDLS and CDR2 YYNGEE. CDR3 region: CASSLRPGQSSYNEQFF. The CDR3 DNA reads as TGTGCCAGCAGCCTCCGCCCGGGGCAGAGCTCCTACAATGAGCAGTTCTTC.

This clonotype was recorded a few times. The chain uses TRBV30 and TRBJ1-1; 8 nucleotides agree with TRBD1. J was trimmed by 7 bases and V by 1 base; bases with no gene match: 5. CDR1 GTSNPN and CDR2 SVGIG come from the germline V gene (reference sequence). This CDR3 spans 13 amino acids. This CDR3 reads CAWSADRALEAFF. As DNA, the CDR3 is TGTGCCTGGAGTGCGGACAGGGCCCTTGAAGCTTTCTTT.

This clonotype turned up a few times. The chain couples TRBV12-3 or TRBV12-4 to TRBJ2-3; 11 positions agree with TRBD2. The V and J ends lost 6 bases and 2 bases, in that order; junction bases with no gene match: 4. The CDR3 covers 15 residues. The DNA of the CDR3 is TGTGCCAGCAGGGGGACTAGCGGAAACACAGATACGCAGTATTTT. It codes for CASRGTSGNTDTQYF.

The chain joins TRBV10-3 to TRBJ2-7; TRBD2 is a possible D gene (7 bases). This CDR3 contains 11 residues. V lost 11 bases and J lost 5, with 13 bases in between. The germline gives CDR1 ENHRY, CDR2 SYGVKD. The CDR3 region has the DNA TGTGCCGTAGGGGGGGGCGACGAGCAGTACGTC. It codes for CAVGGGDEQYV.

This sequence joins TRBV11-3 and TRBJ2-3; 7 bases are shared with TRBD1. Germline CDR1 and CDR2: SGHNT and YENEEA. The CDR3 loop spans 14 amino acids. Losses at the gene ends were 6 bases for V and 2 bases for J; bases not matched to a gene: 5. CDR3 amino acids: CASSYRGNTDTQYF. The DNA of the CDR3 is TGTGCCAGCAGTTACAGGGGAAACACAGATACGCAGTATTTT.

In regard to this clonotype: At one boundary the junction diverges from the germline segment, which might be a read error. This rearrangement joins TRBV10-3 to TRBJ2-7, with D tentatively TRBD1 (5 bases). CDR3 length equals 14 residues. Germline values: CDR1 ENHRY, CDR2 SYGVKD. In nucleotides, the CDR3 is TGTGCCATCAGCGAGTACGACAGAAGCTACGAGCAGTACTTC. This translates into CAISEYDRSYEQYF.

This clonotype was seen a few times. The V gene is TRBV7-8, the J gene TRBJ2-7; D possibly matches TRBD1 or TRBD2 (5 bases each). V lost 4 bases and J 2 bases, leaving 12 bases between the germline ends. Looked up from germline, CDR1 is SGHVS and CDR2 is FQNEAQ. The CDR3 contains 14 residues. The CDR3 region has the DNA TGTGCCAGCAGCTCCGGGGCGGAGGCCTACGAGCAGTACGTC. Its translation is CASSSGAEAYEQYV.

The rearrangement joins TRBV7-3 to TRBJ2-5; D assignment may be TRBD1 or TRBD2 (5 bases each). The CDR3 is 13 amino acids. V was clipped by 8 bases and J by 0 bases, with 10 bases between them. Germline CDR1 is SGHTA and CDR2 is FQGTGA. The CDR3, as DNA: TGTGCCAGCGGGGCCGGGGACCAAGAGACCCAGTACTTC. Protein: CASGAGDQETQYF.

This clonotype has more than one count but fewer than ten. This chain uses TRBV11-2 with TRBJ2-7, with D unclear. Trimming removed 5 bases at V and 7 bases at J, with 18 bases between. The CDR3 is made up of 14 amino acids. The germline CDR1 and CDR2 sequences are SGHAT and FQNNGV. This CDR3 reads CASSPADGSVEQYF. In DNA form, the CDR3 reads TGTGCCAGCAGCCCCGCGGACGGTAGTGTAGAGCAGTACTTC. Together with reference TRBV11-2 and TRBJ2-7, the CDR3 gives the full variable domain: EAGVAQSPRYKIIEKRQSVAFWCNPISGHATLYWYQQILGQGPKLLIQFQNNGVVDDSQLPKDRFSAERLKGVDSTLKIQPAKLEDSAVYLCASSPADGSVEQYFGPGTRLTVT.

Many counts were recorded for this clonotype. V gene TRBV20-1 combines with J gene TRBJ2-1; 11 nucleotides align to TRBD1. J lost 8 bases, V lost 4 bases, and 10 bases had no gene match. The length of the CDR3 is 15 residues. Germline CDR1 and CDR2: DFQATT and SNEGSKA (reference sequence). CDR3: CSATQDRGLVDEQFF. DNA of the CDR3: TGCAGTGCTACCCAGGACAGGGGGCTTGTCGATGAGCAGTTCTTC.

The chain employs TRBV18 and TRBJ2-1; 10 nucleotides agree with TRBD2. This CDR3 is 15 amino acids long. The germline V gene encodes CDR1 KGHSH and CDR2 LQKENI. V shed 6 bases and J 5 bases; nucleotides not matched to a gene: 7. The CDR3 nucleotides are TGTGCCAGCTCCCTAGGACTAGCGGAGAACAATGAGCAGTTCTTC. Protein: CASSLGLAENNEQFF.

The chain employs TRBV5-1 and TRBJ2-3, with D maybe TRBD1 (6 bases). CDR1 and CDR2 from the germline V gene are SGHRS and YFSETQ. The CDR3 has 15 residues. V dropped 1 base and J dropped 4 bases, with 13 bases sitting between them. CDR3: CASSLQGTDADTQYF. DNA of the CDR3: TGCGCCAGCAGCTTGCAGGGGACCGACGCAGATACGCAGTATTTT.

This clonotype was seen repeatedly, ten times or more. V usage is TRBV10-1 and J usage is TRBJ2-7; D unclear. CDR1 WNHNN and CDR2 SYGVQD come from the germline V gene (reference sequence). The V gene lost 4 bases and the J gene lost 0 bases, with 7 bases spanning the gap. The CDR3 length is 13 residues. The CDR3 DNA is TGCGCCAGCAGTGTTAGTGTCTCCTACGAGCAGTACTTC. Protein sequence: CASSVSVSYEQYF.

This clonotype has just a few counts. Here the CDR3 DNA reads TGTGCCAGCACTCCTCCTAGCGGGGTCTACAATGAGCAGTTCTTC. Protein sequence: CASTPPSGVYNEQFF. The V call is TRBV12-3 or TRBV12-4, the J call TRBJ2-1; TRBD2 matches 9 bases. V shed 7 bases and J 3 bases; nucleotides not matched to a gene: 7. The CDR3 is 15 residues long.

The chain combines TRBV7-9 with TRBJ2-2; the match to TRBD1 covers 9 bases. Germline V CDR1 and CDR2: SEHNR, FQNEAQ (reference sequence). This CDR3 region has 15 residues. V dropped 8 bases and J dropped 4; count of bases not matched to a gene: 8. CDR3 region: CASPKGQGSTGELFF. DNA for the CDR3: TGTGCCAGCCCTAAAGGACAGGGGAGCACCGGGGAGCTGTTTTTT.

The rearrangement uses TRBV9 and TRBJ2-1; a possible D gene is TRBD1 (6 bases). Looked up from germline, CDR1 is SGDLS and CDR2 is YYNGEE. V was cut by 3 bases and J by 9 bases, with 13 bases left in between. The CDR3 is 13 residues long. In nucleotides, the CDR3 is TGTGCCAGCAGCGGGGACACCAACACTGAGCAGTTCTTC. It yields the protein CASSGDTNTEQFF.

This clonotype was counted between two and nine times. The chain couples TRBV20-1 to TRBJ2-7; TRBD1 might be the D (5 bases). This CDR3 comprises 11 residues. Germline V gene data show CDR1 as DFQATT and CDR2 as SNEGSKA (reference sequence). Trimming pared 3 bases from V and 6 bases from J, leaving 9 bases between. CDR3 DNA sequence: TGCAGTGCTAGTTGGGGCCCCGAGCAGTACTTC. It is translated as CSASWGPEQYF.

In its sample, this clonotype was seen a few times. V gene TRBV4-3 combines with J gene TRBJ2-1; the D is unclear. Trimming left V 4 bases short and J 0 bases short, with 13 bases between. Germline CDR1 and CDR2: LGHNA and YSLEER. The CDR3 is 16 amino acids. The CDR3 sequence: CASSRTQTSSYNEQFF. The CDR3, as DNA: TGCGCCAGCAGCCGCACACAGACGAGCTCCTACAATGAGCAGTTCTTC.

The CDR3 is CSIGGRSHEQYF. CDR3 sequence (DNA): TGCAGTATCGGCGGAAGGTCCCACGAGCAGTACTTC. J is TRBJ2-7 and V is TRBV20-1; no clear D. The germline V and J ends were trimmed by 8 bases and 5 bases, with 16 bases remaining between them. The CDR3 extends over 12 amino acids. Germline CDR1 DFQATT, CDR2 SNEGSKA (reference sequence).